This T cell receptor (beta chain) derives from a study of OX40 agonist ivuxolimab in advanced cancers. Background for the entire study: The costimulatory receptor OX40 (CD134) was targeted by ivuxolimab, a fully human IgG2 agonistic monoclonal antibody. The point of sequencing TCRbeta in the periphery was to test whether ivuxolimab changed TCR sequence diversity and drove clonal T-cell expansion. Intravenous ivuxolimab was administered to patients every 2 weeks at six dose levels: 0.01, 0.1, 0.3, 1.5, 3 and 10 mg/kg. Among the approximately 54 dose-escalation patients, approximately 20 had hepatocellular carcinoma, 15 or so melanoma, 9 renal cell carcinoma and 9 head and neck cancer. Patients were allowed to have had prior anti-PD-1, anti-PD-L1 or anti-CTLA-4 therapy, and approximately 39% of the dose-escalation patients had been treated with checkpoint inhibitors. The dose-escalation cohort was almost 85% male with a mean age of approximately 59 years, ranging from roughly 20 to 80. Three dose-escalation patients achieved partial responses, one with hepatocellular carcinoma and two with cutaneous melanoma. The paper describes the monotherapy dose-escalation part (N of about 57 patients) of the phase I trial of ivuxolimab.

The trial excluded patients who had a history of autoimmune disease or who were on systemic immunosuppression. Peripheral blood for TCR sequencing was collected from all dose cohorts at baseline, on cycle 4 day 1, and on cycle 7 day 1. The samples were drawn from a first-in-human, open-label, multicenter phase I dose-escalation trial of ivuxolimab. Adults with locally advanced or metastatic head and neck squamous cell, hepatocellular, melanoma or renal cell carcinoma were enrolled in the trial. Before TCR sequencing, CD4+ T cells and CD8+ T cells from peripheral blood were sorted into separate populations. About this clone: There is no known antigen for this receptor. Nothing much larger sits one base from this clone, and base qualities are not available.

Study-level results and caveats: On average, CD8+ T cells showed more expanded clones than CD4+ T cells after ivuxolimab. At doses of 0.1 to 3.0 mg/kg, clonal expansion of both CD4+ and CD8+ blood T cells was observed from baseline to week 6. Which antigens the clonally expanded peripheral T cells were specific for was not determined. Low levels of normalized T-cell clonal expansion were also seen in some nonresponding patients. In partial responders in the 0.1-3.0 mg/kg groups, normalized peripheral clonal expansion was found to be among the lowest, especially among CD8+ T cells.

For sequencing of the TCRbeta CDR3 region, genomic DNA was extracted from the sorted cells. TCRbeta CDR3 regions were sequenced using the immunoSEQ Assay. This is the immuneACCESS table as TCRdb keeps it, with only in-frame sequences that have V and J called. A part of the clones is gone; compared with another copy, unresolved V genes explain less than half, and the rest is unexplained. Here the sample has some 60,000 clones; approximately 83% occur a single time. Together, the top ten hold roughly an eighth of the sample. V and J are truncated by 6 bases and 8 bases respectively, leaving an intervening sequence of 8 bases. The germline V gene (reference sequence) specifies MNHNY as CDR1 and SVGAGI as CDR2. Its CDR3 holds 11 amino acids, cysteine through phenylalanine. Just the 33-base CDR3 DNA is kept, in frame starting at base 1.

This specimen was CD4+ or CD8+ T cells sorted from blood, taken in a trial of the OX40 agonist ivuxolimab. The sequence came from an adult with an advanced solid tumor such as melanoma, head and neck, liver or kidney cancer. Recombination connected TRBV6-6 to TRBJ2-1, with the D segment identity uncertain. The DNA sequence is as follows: TGTGCCAGCAGCCCGTGGGATGAGCAGTTCTTC. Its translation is CASSPWDEQFF.